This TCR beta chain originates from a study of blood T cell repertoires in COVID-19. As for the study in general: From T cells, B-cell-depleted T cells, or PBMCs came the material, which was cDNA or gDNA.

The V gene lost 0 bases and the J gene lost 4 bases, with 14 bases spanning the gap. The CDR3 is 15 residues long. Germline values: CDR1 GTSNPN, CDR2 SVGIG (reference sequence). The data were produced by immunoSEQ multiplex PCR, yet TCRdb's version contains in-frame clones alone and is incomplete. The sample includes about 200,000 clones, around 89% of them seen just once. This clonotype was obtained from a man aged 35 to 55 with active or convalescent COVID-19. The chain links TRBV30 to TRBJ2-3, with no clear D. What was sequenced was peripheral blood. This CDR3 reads CAWSVKAGVADTQYF. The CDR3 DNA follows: TGTGCCTGGAGTGTAAAGGCCGGAGTAGCAGATACGCAGTATTTT. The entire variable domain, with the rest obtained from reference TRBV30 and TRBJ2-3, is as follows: SQTIHQWPATLVQPVGSPLSLECTVEGTSNPNLYWYRQAAGRGLQLLFYSVGIGQISSEVPQNLSASRPQDRQFILSSKKLLLSDSGFYLCAWSVKAGVADTQYFGPGTRLTVL.